Presented here are 26 T cell receptor beta chains from one specimen sequenced in a study of CD8 T cells in ankylosing spondylitis. Study findings and constraints: There was a TCR beta motif, made of several highly homologous variants, that appeared characteristic of ankylosing spondylitis blood.

TCRdb fed the 5' RACE reads into MiXCR, producing one record per CDR3 protein. Of over 600,000 distinct CDR3 sequences in the sample, around 20% are singletons; the top ten hold 15% to 20%. What these receptors recognize is not known. Sequencing was performed on blood, either unsorted or a sorted T cell fraction (not recorded which). These TCRs come from a male donor with ankylosing spondylitis.

The V gene is TRBV12-3 or TRBV12-4, the J gene TRBJ2-6; 7 nucleotides align to TRBD1. The CDR3 is 17 residues long. The V gene end was trimmed by 3 bases and the J gene end by 0 bases; junction bases not matched to a gene: 5. The CDR3 here is CASSFDRALSGANVLTF. In DNA, the CDR3 is TGTGCCAGCAGTTTCGACAGGGCCCTCTCTGGGGCCAACGTCCTGACTTTC.

There are a few counts of this clonotype. The CDR3 loop is CSVGGGLRDIQYF. The CDR3 nucleotides read TGCAGCGTTGGGGGGGGGCTAAGGGACATTCAGTACTTC. The chain combines TRBV29-1 with TRBJ2-4; tentative D call: TRBD2 (7 bases). Between the trimmed V and J ends, which lost 4 bases and 8 bases, there was a span of 15 bases. The V gene's germline CDR1 is SQVTM and CDR2 ANQGSEA. The CDR3 totals 13 residues.

This clonotype was seen only a few times. This chain links TRBV11-2 with TRBJ2-5; tentatively, D is TRBD2 (5 bases). CDR1 and CDR2 from the germline V gene are SGHAT and FQNNGV. CDR3 length: 15 residues. With 5 bases removed from V and 1 base from J, the gap between germline ends came to 14 bases. The CDR3 DNA follows: TGTGCCAGCAGCACCTCGGGGATACTCCAAGAGACCCAGTACTTC. This sequence encodes CASSTSGILQETQYF.

CDR3 coding DNA: TGCAGTGCTAGAGAGTGGGGGGGCAATCAGCCCCAGCATTTT. Translation gives CSAREWGGNQPQHF. The V and J genes are TRBV20-1 and TRBJ1-5, with a possible D match to TRBD1 (5 bases). Germline-derived CDR1 and CDR2 are DFQATT and SNEGSKA (reference sequence). This CDR3 region has 14 residues. Trimming removed 0 bases at V and 2 bases at J, with 8 bases between.

This clonotype was seen a few times. The chain employs TRBV6-2 or TRBV6-3 and TRBJ2-2, with 10 nucleotides matching TRBD1. Trimming removed 0 bases from V and 0 bases from J; junction bases left unmatched: 13. Per the germline V gene, CDR1 is MNHEY and CDR2 is SVGEGT. This CDR3 contains 21 residues. For the CDR3, the DNA is TGTGCCAGCAGTTACTCGGTCCGGGACAGGGGCCGGAACGCGAACACCGGGGAGCTGTTTTTT. Protein: CASSYSVRDRGRNANTGELFF.

In this sample, this clonotype turned up a few times. The chain carries TRBV18 and TRBJ2-7; perhaps TRBD1 as D (6 bases). The CDR3 length is 18 residues. Germline assignment: CDR1 KGHSH and CDR2 LQKENI. V was cut by 2 bases and J by 1 base, with 21 bases left in between. CDR3 sequence: CASSPGRGTLSLSYEQYF. The CDR3 nucleotides are TGTGCCAGCTCACCAGGCAGGGGAACTTTGTCCCTTTCCTACGAGCAGTACTTC.

This clonotype was detected only a few times. The chain uses TRBV10-3 and TRBJ1-5, with D perhaps TRBD1 (6 bases). V shed 11 bases and J shed 0 bases, with 26 bases lying between them. Germline V lookup: CDR1 ENHRY, CDR2 SYGVKD. This CDR3 is 18 amino acids long. CDR3 loop: CALRTAPARRYSNQPQHF. The DNA of the CDR3 is TGTGCCCTCCGGACAGCTCCAGCGCGTCGTTATAGCAATCAGCCCCAGCATTTT.

The V call is TRBV6-1, the J call TRBJ2-3, with 9 bases fitting TRBD2. The CDR3 has 16 residues. The V segment lost 8 bases and the J segment 2 bases; nucleotides outside the gene matches: 11. The germline V gene encodes CDR1 MNHNS and CDR2 SASEGT. The CDR3 region has the DNA TGTGCCAGCCCTCCCTTCGAGCGGGGGGCCACAGATACGCAGTATTTT. Amino acid sequence: CASPPFERGATDTQYF.

This clonotype was seen only a few times. The chain combines TRBV10-3 with TRBJ2-1; TRBD2 aligns across 8 bases. Trimming removed 4 bases from V and 2 bases from J; junction bases left unmatched: 7. Germline V gene lookup returns CDR1 ENHRY and CDR2 SYGVKD. This CDR3 region has 16 residues. This chain's CDR3 is CAISGSTGGPYNEQFF. The DNA for the CDR3 is TGTGCCATCAGTGGGTCGACGGGAGGGCCCTACAATGAGCAGTTCTTC.

The genes are TRBV7-2 and TRBJ2-4; 7 positions match TRBD2. CDR1 SGHTA and CDR2 FQGNSA come from the germline V gene. Losses at the gene ends were 4 bases for V and 8 bases for J; bases not matched to a gene: 11. The CDR3 is 15 amino acids. This CDR3 is CASSSFAGDGDIQYF. Written as DNA, the CDR3 is TGTGCCAGCAGCTCATTCGCGGGAGATGGGGACATTCAGTACTTC.

This clonotype was seen more than once but under ten times. The CDR3 is CASSLAGYGYEQYF. For the CDR3, the DNA is TGTGCCAGCAGCTTAGCAGGTTATGGCTACGAGCAGTACTTC. This chain links TRBV11-2 with TRBJ2-7; no reliable D call. V lost 1 base and J 3 bases, leaving 10 bases between the germline ends. The CDR3 covers 14 residues. Germline CDR1 is SGHAT and CDR2 is FQNNGV. Supplemented by reference TRBV11-2 and TRBJ2-7, the full variable domain reads EAGVAQSPRYKIIEKRQSVAFWCNPISGHATLYWYQQILGQGPKLLIQFQNNGVVDDSQLPKDRFSAERLKGVDSTLKIQPAKLEDSAVYLCASSLAGYGYEQYFGPGTRLTVT.

This sequence joins TRBV14 and TRBJ2-1; D remains ambiguous. CDR1 is SGHDN and CDR2 is FVKESK in the germline V gene. CDR3 size: 14 residues. The V gene lost 1 base and the J gene lost 8 bases, with 12 bases spanning the gap. CDR3 in amino acids: CASSQVHFSDEQFF. The CDR3 DNA sequence: TGTGCCAGCAGCCAAGTGCACTTCTCCGATGAGCAGTTCTTC.

This clonotype was recorded a few times. This sequence joins TRBV6-1 and TRBJ2-1, with D tentatively TRBD1 (6 bases). CDR1 is MNHNS, CDR2 SASEGT, per germline. There are 14 residues in the CDR3. Trimming stripped 7 bases from V and 7 bases from J, with 17 bases between. CDR3 sequence: CASKRQVSDNEQFF. The CDR3 region has the DNA TGTGCCAGCAAAAGACAGGTCTCGGATAATGAGCAGTTCTTC.

V gene TRBV20-1 combines with J gene TRBJ2-3; TRBD2 aligns across 8 bases. This CDR3 is built from 14 residues. Germline CDR1 is DFQATT and CDR2 is SNEGSKA (reference sequence). The V segment lost 1 base and the J segment 6 bases; nucleotides outside the gene matches: 6. The CDR3 bases are TGCAGTGCTAGAGTGGAGCGGGAGTGGGATACGCAGTATTTT. It specifies CSARVEREWDTQYF.

This clonotype was recorded many times. The chain uses TRBV12-3 or TRBV12-4 and TRBJ2-5; no clear D gene. The V and J ends lost 1 base and 0 bases respectively, with 6 bases between them. The CDR3 sequence is 14 residues long. The CDR3 here is CASSLGDNQETQYF. In nucleotides, the CDR3 is TGTGCCAGCAGTTTAGGGGATAACCAAGAGACCCAGTACTTC.

The chain combines TRBV12-3 or TRBV12-4 with TRBJ2-2, with no clear D. The CDR3 is 13 amino acids. The ends were cut back, 6 bases at V and 5 bases at J, with 10 bases in the middle. The CDR3: CASSPTETGELFF. In DNA form, the CDR3 reads TGTGCCAGCAGCCCGACGGAGACCGGGGAGCTGTTTTTT.

V and J are TRBV25-1 and TRBJ1-2, with 7 bases matching TRBD1. Trimming removed 4 bases from V and 6 bases from J; junction bases left unmatched: 11. In germline, CDR1 is MGHDK, CDR2 SYGVNS. CDR3 length: 15 amino acids. DNA of the CDR3: TGTGCCAGCAGTGGACAGGGCCCCTCGTATGATGGCTACACCTTC. Its protein is CASSGQGPSYDGYTF.

This clonotype has more than one count but fewer than ten. The J gene is TRBJ2-3, the V gene TRBV29-1; 7 nucleotides match TRBD2. The CDR3 loop spans 16 amino acids. Trimming took 1 base from V and 8 from J; bases not matched to a gene: 15. The germline gives CDR1 SQVTM, CDR2 ANQGSEA. In nucleotides, the CDR3 is TGCAGCGTTGAAGGTGGACGGGACTACCTTCCGGGTACGCAGTATTTT. Translated: CSVEGGRDYLPGTQYF.

This clonotype came up a few times. The V and J genes are TRBV11-2 and TRBJ2-1; D is perhaps TRBD2 (5 bases). This CDR3 region has 14 residues. Germline CDR1 SGHAT, CDR2 FQNNGV. V was cut by 1 base and J by 7 bases, with 11 bases left in between. The CDR3 region has the DNA TGTGCCAGCAGCTTAGTCGATAGCGTAAATGAGCAGTTCTTC. It is translated as CASSLVDSVNEQFF.

This chain joins TRBV20-1 and TRBJ2-7, with TRBD2 as a possible D gene (6 bases). The CDR3 consists of 16 residues. The V end lost 3 bases, the J end lost 4 bases, and 22 bases lay between the germline ends. Per germline, CDR1 DFQATT and CDR2 SNEGSKA (reference sequence). The CDR3 here is CSASSPRSGPGYEQYF. The CDR3 nucleotides read TGCAGTGCTAGCTCACCTCGTAGCGGCCCGGGGTACGAGCAGTACTTC.

The genes are TRBV27 and TRBJ1-6; D unclear. Deletions cut 2 bases from V and 6 bases from J, with 17 bases between. CDR1 is MNHEY and CDR2 is SMNVEV in the germline V gene (reference sequence). The CDR3 loop spans 17 amino acids. CDR3 sequence reads: CASSLGLEGRRNSPLHF. As DNA, the CDR3 is TGTGCCAGCAGTTTAGGCCTGGAAGGGCGGCGTAATTCACCCCTCCACTTT.

The V and J genes are TRBV12-3 or TRBV12-4 and TRBJ1-3; weak D call: TRBD1 (5 bases). This CDR3 has 15 residues. V lost 6 bases, J lost 0 bases, and 12 bases lay in between. In DNA, the CDR3 is TGTGCCAGCAGAGGGGACTCACACTCTGGAAACACCATATATTTT. This sequence encodes CASRGDSHSGNTIYF.

This clonotype was recorded only once. The chain recombines TRBV2 with TRBJ2-1; D remains ambiguous. The CDR3 is 11 residues long. In germline, CDR1 is SNHLY, CDR2 FYNNEI. V was cut by 6 bases and J by 11 bases, with 11 bases left in between. The CDR3 sequence is CASSPRPQQFF. Here the CDR3 DNA reads TGTGCCAGCAGCCCCCGGCCCCAGCAGTTCTTC.

The chain joins TRBV20-1 to TRBJ2-7, with 13 nucleotides matching TRBD2. Germline CDR1 DFQATT, CDR2 SNEGSKA (reference sequence). J lost 3 bases, V lost 5 bases, and 4 bases had no gene match. There are 14 residues in the CDR3. CDR3 residues: CSARTSGGNYEQYF. CDR3 coding DNA: TGCAGTGCTCGGACTAGCGGGGGAAACTACGAGCAGTACTTC.

The genes are TRBV5-1 and TRBJ1-1; D not certain. The V end was cut by 2 bases, the J end by 2 bases, with 13 bases between. This CDR3 has 15 amino acids. CDR1 and CDR2 from the germline V gene are SGHRS and YFSETQ. The CDR3 DNA sequence: TGCGCCAGCAGCTTTTTTGGGGATGGAAACACTGAAGCTTTCTTT. It is translated as CASSFFGDGNTEAFF.

The chain employs TRBV29-1 and TRBJ2-7, with TRBD2 matching 11 bases. The J segment lost 7 bases and the V segment lost 3 bases, leaving 5 bases of the junction unmatched. CDR3 length: 13 amino acids. Per germline, CDR1 SQVTM and CDR2 ANQGSEA. In DNA form, the CDR3 reads TGCAGCGTTGAGGGTAGCGGGAGGGTAGAGCAGTACTTC. It translates to CSVEGSGRVEQYF.